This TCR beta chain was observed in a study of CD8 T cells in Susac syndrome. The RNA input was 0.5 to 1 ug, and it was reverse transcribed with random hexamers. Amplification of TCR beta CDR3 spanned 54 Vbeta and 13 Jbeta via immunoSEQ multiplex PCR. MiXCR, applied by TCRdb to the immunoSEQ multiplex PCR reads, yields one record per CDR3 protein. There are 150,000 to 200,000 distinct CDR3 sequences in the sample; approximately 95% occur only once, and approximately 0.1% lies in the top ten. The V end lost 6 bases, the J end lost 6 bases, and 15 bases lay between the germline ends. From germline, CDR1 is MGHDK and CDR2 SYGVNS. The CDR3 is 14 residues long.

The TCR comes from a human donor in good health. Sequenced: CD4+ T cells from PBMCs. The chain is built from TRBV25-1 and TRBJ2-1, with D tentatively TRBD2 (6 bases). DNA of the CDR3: TGTGCCAGCAGCAGACTAGGTCGGGTCAATGAGCAGTTCTTC. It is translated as CASSRLGRVNEQFF. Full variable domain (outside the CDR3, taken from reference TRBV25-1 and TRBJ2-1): EADIYQTPRYLVIGTGKKITLECSQTMGHDKMYWYQQDPGMELHLIHYSYGVNSTEKGDLSSESTVSRIRTEHFPLTLESARPSHTSQYLCASSRLGRVNEQFFGPGTRLTVL.